A selection of T cell receptor beta chains follows, all from one sample in a study of T cell repertoires in cytomegalovirus infection. A single record per CDR3 protein comes from TCRdb applying MiXCR to the reads. The sample includes about 300,000 distinct CDR3 sequences, roughly 26% of them seen just once. Specimen: PBMCs. The receptors were sampled from a human donor in good health (CMV status not recorded). Some clones in this sample may be carry-over from other donors' samples. Both conserved end residues are part of each CDR3. Each record gives: clone size, D gene, V gene, J gene, CDR3 protein, CDR3 DNA. A D gene is named only where the DNA matches it firmly. Some rows mark clone size as missing; the rest say once, few, many or name a class of expanded clone.

abundance: few; d_gene: NA; v_gene: TRBV5-6; j_gene: TRBJ2-6; CDR3aa: CASFTGTDSLFSGANVLTF; CDR3nt: TGTGCCAGCTTCACGGGGACGGACAGCTTATTCTCTGGGGCCAACGTCCTGACTTTC
abundance: NA; d_gene: NA; v_gene: TRBV6-2/TRBV6-3; j_gene: TRBJ2-5; CDR3aa: CASSTDQETQYF; CDR3nt: TGTGCCAGCAGCACCGATCAAGAGACCCAGTACTTC
abundance: NA; d_gene: NA; v_gene: TRBV11-3; j_gene: TRBJ2-1; CDR3aa: CASRGGNEAEQFF; CDR3nt: TGTGCCAGCCGTGGCGGGAACGAGGCTGAGCAGTTCTTC
abundance: many; d_gene: TRBD1; v_gene: TRBV12-3/TRBV12-4; j_gene: TRBJ2-2; CDR3aa: CASSLTGTGNTGELFF; CDR3nt: TGTGCCAGCAGTTTAACCGGGACAGGGAACACCGGGGAGCTGTTTTTT
abundance: NA; d_gene: NA; v_gene: TRBV7-2; j_gene: TRBJ2-1; CDR3aa: CASSPPANEQFF; CDR3nt: TGTGCCAGCAGCCCCCCGGCCAATGAGCAGTTCTTC
abundance: NA; d_gene: TRBD2; v_gene: TRBV3-1; j_gene: TRBJ2-3; CDR3aa: CASSQFGLAGGDTQYF; CDR3nt: TGTGCCAGCAGCCAATTTGGGCTAGCGGGGGGAGATACGCAGTATTTT
abundance: NA; d_gene: TRBD1; v_gene: TRBV2; j_gene: TRBJ1-1; CDR3aa: CASSLTGGGGEAFF; CDR3nt: TGTGCCAGCAGTCTGACAGGGGGCGGCGGTGAAGCTTTCTTT
abundance: NA; d_gene: TRBD2; v_gene: TRBV7-2; j_gene: TRBJ2-1; CDR3aa: CASSLGGGGYNEQFF; CDR3nt: TGTGCCAGCAGCTTAGGTGGGGGGGGGTACAATGAGCAGTTCTTC
abundance: many; d_gene: NA; v_gene: TRBV7-2; j_gene: TRBJ1-5; CDR3aa: CASSQEYGSNQPQHF; CDR3nt: TGTGCCAGCAGTCAAGAGTACGGCAGCAATCAGCCCCAGCATTTT
abundance: many; d_gene: NA; v_gene: TRBV7-6; j_gene: TRBJ2-6; CDR3aa: CASSLLGRGGTGANVLTF; CDR3nt: TGTGCCAGCAGCTTATTGGGCAGGGGGGGGACTGGGGCCAACGTCCTGACTTTC
abundance: NA; d_gene: NA; v_gene: TRBV12-3/TRBV12-4; j_gene: TRBJ1-4; CDR3aa: CASSLSSHATNEKLFF; CDR3nt: TGTGCCAGCAGTTTATCGTCGCACGCAACTAATGAAAAACTGTTTTTT
abundance: few; d_gene: TRBD2; v_gene: TRBV6-2/TRBV6-3; j_gene: TRBJ2-2; CDR3aa: CASSLPPSGSSGELFF; CDR3nt: TGTGCCAGCAGTTTACCTCCTAGCGGGAGTAGCGGGGAGCTGTTTTTT
abundance: many; d_gene: NA; v_gene: TRBV7-2; j_gene: TRBJ2-2; CDR3aa: CASSLDIILANTGELFF; CDR3nt: TGTGCCAGCAGCTTAGACATTATCTTAGCGAACACCGGGGAGCTGTTTTTT
abundance: NA; d_gene: NA; v_gene: TRBV5-5; j_gene: TRBJ2-5; CDR3aa: CASSLRRVNLQETQYF; CDR3nt: TGTGCCAGCAGCCTACGCAGGGTGAATTTACAAGAGACCCAGTACTTC
abundance: NA; d_gene: NA; v_gene: TRBV20-1; j_gene: TRBJ1-5; CDR3aa: CSASTGDNQPQHF; CDR3nt: TGCAGTGCTAGTACGGGAGATAATCAGCCCCAGCATTTT
abundance: many; d_gene: TRBD1; v_gene: TRBV7-2; j_gene: TRBJ1-2; CDR3aa: CASSPRGRGEYGYTF; CDR3nt: TGTGCCAGCAGCCCAAGGGGCAGGGGGGAATATGGCTACACCTTC